This TCR beta chain was retrieved from a study of blood T cell repertoires in COVID-19. Sequencing used immunoSEQ multiplex PCR; TCRdb keeps in-frame clones, though not all of them. The sample contains more than 10,000 clones, roughly four fifths of which appear only once. This CDR3 has 15 amino acids. With V trimmed by 1 base and J by 5 bases, 3 bases remained unmatched. Germline V gives CDR1 SGHTA, CDR2 FQGNSA. J is TRBJ2-5 and V is TRBV7-2; 11 positions match TRBD1. The receptor comes from a human donor in a cohort sampled during active COVID-19. The specimen sequenced was peripheral blood. CDR3: CASSLGTGGWETQYF. In nucleotides, the CDR3 is TGTGCCAGCAGCTTAGGGACAGGGGGCTGGGAGACCCAGTACTTC.